These 19 T cell receptor beta chains share one sample of origin, sequenced in a study of T-cell memory formation after mild COVID-19. TCRdb re-called the 5' RACE reads with MiXCR, one entry per CDR3 protein. The top ten hold around 28% of the sample, which has 140,000 or so distinct CDR3 sequences, more than 13% seen once. The sample consisted of PBMCs or a T cell subset sorted from them (not recorded which). These receptors all come from an adult woman who had mild COVID-19 (a few samples of this study predate the infection). Cell type and time point are not known.

This clonotype appeared a few times. The chain recombines TRBV6-5 with TRBJ2-7, with 7 bases fitting TRBD1. The CDR3 is made up of 15 amino acids. The germline V gene encodes CDR1 MNHEY and CDR2 SVGAGI. With 2 bases clipped from V and 4 bases from J, the junction kept 8 bases outside the gene matches. The CDR3 bases are TGTGCCAGCAGTTACATCAGGGGGTGGGGGTACGAGCAGTACTTC. It codes for CASSYIRGWGYEQYF.

V and J are TRBV5-1 and TRBJ2-7, with 8 bases matching TRBD1. Losses at the gene ends were 3 bases for V and 3 bases for J; bases not matched to a gene: 8. The CDR3 runs 15 residues. CDR1 is SGHRS, CDR2 YFSETQ, per germline. CDR3 bases: TGCGCCAGCAGCTCAAGACAGGGGACAATCTACGAGCAGTACTTC. This encodes CASSSRQGTIYEQYF.

The chain has TRBV20-1 and TRBJ1-5, with 7 bases lining up with TRBD1. The CDR3 has 16 residues. Trimming took 3 bases from V and 0 from J; bases not matched to a gene: 8. CDR1 is DFQATT and CDR2 is SNEGSKA in the germline V gene (reference sequence). In DNA form, the CDR3 reads TGCAGTGCTAGGGGGACAGTAAGATATAGCAATCAGCCCCAGCATTTT. Translation gives CSARGTVRYSNQPQHF.

This chain links TRBV7-9 with TRBJ2-7; D may be TRBD1 or TRBD2 (5 bases each). Per the germline V gene, CDR1 is SEHNR and CDR2 is FQNEAQ (reference sequence). V gave up 1 base and J gave up 4 bases, with 20 bases separating them. The CDR3 is 17 amino acids. The chain's CDR3 is CASSLVVGDPRDYEQYF. The CDR3 DNA sequence: TGTGCCAGCAGCTTAGTAGTAGGGGACCCTAGAGATTACGAGCAGTACTTC.

The chain uses TRBV15 and TRBJ2-1; D perhaps matches TRBD1 (6 bases). Germline V gene sequence: CDR1 LNHNV, CDR2 YYDKDF (reference sequence). The V end was cut by 0 bases, the J end by 0 bases, with 9 bases between. CDR3 length equals 16 residues. The DNA for the CDR3 is TGTGCCACCAGCAGAGAGGGGGCGAGCTCCTACAATGAGCAGTTCTTC. It yields the protein CATSREGASSYNEQFF. Looking up the rest from reference TRBV15 and TRBJ2-1 gives the full variable domain: DAMVIQNPRYQVTQFGKPVTLSCSQTLNHNVMYWYQQKSSQAPKLLFHYYDKDFNNEADTPDNFQSRRPNTSFCFLDIRSPGLGDTAMYLCATSREGASSYNEQFFGPGTRLTVL.

Ten or more counts support this clonotype. The chain recombines TRBV24-1 with TRBJ2-2; no clear D gene. V lost 4 bases and J lost 6, with 8 bases in between. Germline V lookup: CDR1 KGHDR, CDR2 SFDVKD. The CDR3 is 13 amino acids. The DNA of the CDR3 is TGTGCCACCAGTGACCCCCCAGCCGGGGAGCTGTTTTTT. Its protein product is CATSDPPAGELFF.

This rearrangement joins TRBV14 to TRBJ2-7; TRBD2 matches 7 bases. Unmatched junction bases numbered 12, after V lost 2 bases and J lost 5 bases. Germline loops: CDR1 SGHDN, CDR2 FVKESK. CDR3 size: 16 residues. CDR3 nucleotide sequence: TGTGCCAGCAGCCAATATACGGGAGGCTCCCTCCACGAGCAGTACTTC. It codes for CASSQYTGGSLHEQYF.

The chain combines TRBV14 with TRBJ1-1; D is unresolved. This CDR3 is 14 amino acids long. The V gene's germline CDR1 is SGHDN and CDR2 FVKESK. V shed 1 base and J shed 2 bases, with 8 bases lying between them. Here the CDR3 reads CASSQVGRNTEAFF. CDR3 nucleotides: TGTGCCAGCAGCCAAGTCGGTAGAAACACTGAAGCTTTCTTT.

This clonotype was detected ten times or more. The chain is built from TRBV12-3 or TRBV12-4 and TRBJ2-7, with D tentatively TRBD1 (5 bases). V was clipped by 8 bases and J by 7 bases, with 15 bases between them. This CDR3 is built from 12 residues. CDR3 amino acids: CASALGGAEQYF. In DNA, the CDR3 is TGTGCCAGCGCGCTGGGTGGGGCAGAGCAGTACTTC.

The chain couples TRBV5-4 to TRBJ2-7; TRBD1 is a possible D gene (5 bases). Germline V lookup: CDR1 SGHNT, CDR2 YYREEE (reference sequence). Trimming stripped 3 bases from V and 0 bases from J, with 10 bases between. The CDR3 covers 14 residues. CDR3 loop: CASSSGLGSYEQYF. As DNA, the CDR3 is TGTGCCAGCAGCTCAGGGCTGGGCTCCTACGAGCAGTACTTC.

This clonotype showed up many times. This sequence joins TRBV5-1 and TRBJ2-1; 8 bases line up with TRBD2. V dropped 0 bases and J dropped 10; count of bases not matched to a gene: 0. Germline V gene sequence: CDR1 SGHRS, CDR2 YFSETQ. CDR3 size: 12 residues. CDR3 nucleotide sequence: TGCGCCAGCAGCTTGGTAGCGGGAGAGCAGTTCTTC. Encoded protein: CASSLVAGEQFF.

This clonotype was observed many times. V usage is TRBV4-3 and J usage is TRBJ2-7; D is uncertain. Germline V CDR1 and CDR2: LGHNA, YSLEER. V was clipped by 0 bases and J by 3 bases, with 3 bases between them. This CDR3 contains 12 residues. CDR3 sequence (DNA): TGCGCCAGCAGCCAAGATGGCTACGAGCAGTACTTC. Protein: CASSQDGYEQYF.

A few counts support this clonotype. The chain links TRBV12-3 or TRBV12-4 to TRBJ2-1, with 7 bases fitting TRBD2. With 7 bases clipped from V and 5 bases from J, the junction kept 11 bases outside the gene matches. The CDR3 covers 15 residues. The CDR3 bases are TGTGCCAGCACCCCCGGGCGGGAGAGTGACAATGAGCAGTTCTTC. Translation gives CASTPGRESDNEQFF.

V gene TRBV7-2 combines with J gene TRBJ2-7; 9 nucleotides match TRBD1. J lost 3 bases, V lost 4 bases, and 10 bases had no gene match. The CDR3 contains 16 residues. Germline CDR1 and CDR2: SGHTA and FQGNSA. DNA of the CDR3: TGTGCCAGCAGCTCCTCCCCGGGACAGGGTGGCTACGAGCAGTACTTC. Translating gives CASSSSPGQGGYEQYF.

This clonotype was recorded at least ten times. The chain carries TRBV7-2 and TRBJ2-7; possibly TRBD1 or TRBD2 for D (5 bases each). V was shortened by 4 bases and J by 0 bases, with 7 bases between the two germline ends. CDR3 size: 13 residues. CDR1 and CDR2 from the germline V gene are SGHTA and FQGNSA. The CDR3 spells CASSWGSSYEQYF. CDR3 in DNA: TGTGCCAGCAGCTGGGGGTCCTCCTACGAGCAGTACTTC.

The sample holds a few counts of this clonotype. At one end, the junction sequence differs from germline, possibly due to a read error. The chain combines TRBV23-1 with TRBJ2-3; 9 positions agree with TRBD2. TRBV23-1 is marked as an open reading frame, function uncertain. The CDR3 spans 15 residues. CDR3 bases: TGCGCCCGCAGGTCTAGCGGGGCCTACACAGATACGCAGTATTTT. Protein product: CARRSSGAYTDTQYF.

V and J are TRBV5-1 and TRBJ2-1; D tentatively reads TRBD1 or TRBD2 (5 bases each). This CDR3 has 14 residues. The V end was cut by 3 bases, the J end by 7 bases, with 14 bases between. Germline loops: CDR1 SGHRS, CDR2 YFSETQ. CDR3 coding DNA: TGCGCCAGCAGCTCTCCGGGGACGTATAATGAGCAGTTCTTC. Its translation is CASSSPGTYNEQFF. Drawing the rest from reference TRBV5-1 and TRBJ2-1, the complete variable domain is KAGVTQTPRYLIKTRGQQVTLSCSPISGHRSVSWYQQTPGQGLQFLFEYFSETQRNKGNFPGRFSGRQFSNSRSEMNVSTLELGDSALYLCASSSPGTYNEQFFGPGTRLTVL.

A few counts support this clonotype. The rearrangement links TRBV29-1 to TRBJ1-3, with a weak D call TRBD1 (5 bases). CDR3 size: 17 residues. V was clipped by 1 base and J by 0 bases, with 16 bases between them. The germline V gene encodes CDR1 SQVTM and CDR2 ANQGSEA. This CDR3 reads CSVEGGFDRLSGNTIYF. CDR3 coding DNA: TGCAGCGTTGAAGGTGGTTTTGACAGACTCTCTGGAAACACCATATATTTT.

This clonotype has more than one count but fewer than ten. The rearrangement uses TRBV18 and TRBJ1-4, with a possible D match to TRBD1 (5 bases). Germline V gives CDR1 KGHSH, CDR2 LQKENI. The V gene lost 3 bases and the J gene lost 3 bases, with 8 bases spanning the gap. The CDR3 runs to 14 residues. The CDR3 DNA is TGTGCCAGCTCACCGCGAGGGGCTAATGAAAAACTGTTTTTT. As protein: CASSPRGANEKLFF.